This T cell receptor beta chain was sequenced in a study of cytomegalovirus exposure and HLA in healthy donors. The PCR used 60 Vbeta and 13 Jbeta primers. Data came from immunoSEQ multiplex PCR; TCRdb stores just in-frame clones and leaves some out. The sample records some 190,000 clones, around 86% being singletons. This CDR3 is 15 amino acids long. CDR1 is MNHEY and CDR2 is SMNVEV in the germline V gene (reference sequence). V gene TRBV27 combines with J gene TRBJ2-5; 9 bases agree with TRBD1. Near its end, the DNA agrees better with TRBJ2-7, so the J call may be wrong. The sequenced sample was PBMCs. The source is a young woman in good health and CMV-seronegative. CDR3 bases: TGTGCCAGCAGTTCCCCGGGACAGGGTAGCTACGAGCAGTACTTC. Its translation is CASSSPGQGSYEQYF.